Below are 24 T cell receptor beta chains sequenced from a single sample in a study of blood T cell repertoires in COVID-19. This table comes from immunoSEQ multiplex PCR, and its TCRdb copy is limited to in-frame clones, with some not included. The sample holds roughly 380,000 clones, 88% seen once. Sequenced input: PBMCs or T cells enriched from blood (not recorded which). These receptors were taken from a woman in her thirties who had been exposed to COVID-19.

The J gene is TRBJ1-2, the V gene TRBV28; D ambiguous. Per the germline V gene, CDR1 is MDHEN and CDR2 is SYDVKM. The CDR3 has 15 residues. V was clipped by 2 bases and J by 4 bases, with 14 bases between them. CDR3 DNA: TGTGCCAGCAGTTTACCCCTCGGGTTGGGCTATGGCTACACCTTC. Encoded protein: CASSLPLGLGYGYTF.

This chain uses TRBV28 with TRBJ2-4; tentatively, D is TRBD1 (6 bases). Trimming cost V 3 bases and J 0 bases, with 12 bases left between them. CDR1 is MDHEN, CDR2 SYDVKM, per germline. This CDR3 contains 16 residues. The CDR3 DNA reads TGTGCCAGCAGTTTTCTGGACAGTTTAGCCAAAAACATTCAGTACTTC. It encodes CASSFLDSLAKNIQYF.

V gene TRBV4-2 combines with J gene TRBJ2-2, with D perhaps TRBD1 (6 bases). This CDR3 spans 15 amino acids. The germline gives CDR1 LGHNA, CDR2 YNFKEQ. Trimming cost V 2 bases and J 4 bases, with 11 bases left between them. The CDR3 protein is CASSQPTGSTGELFF. In nucleotides, the CDR3 is TGTGCCAGCAGCCAACCAACAGGGTCCACCGGGGAGCTGTTTTTT.

The genes are TRBV7-9 and TRBJ2-7; D is possibly TRBD2 (6 bases). There are 18 residues in the CDR3. V was cut by 0 bases and J by 6 bases, with 24 bases left in between. Germline-derived CDR1 and CDR2 are SEHNR and FQNEAQ (reference sequence). The CDR3 here is CASSLASGGIGATVEQYF. CDR3 DNA: TGTGCCAGCAGCTTAGCGAGCGGAGGGATTGGGGCTACCGTCGAGCAGTACTTC.

V and J are TRBV6-6 and TRBJ2-4; weak D call: TRBD2 (6 bases). CDR1 MNHNY and CDR2 SVGAGI come from the germline V gene (reference sequence). This CDR3 region has 14 residues. Trimming removed 0 bases from V and 7 bases from J, with 10 bases in between. CDR3 protein: CASSYSEGVNIQYF. The CDR3 coding sequence is TGTGCCAGCAGTTACTCGGAGGGAGTGAACATTCAGTACTTC.

The rearrangement uses TRBV7-9 and TRBJ2-2; weak D call: TRBD1 (6 bases). The germline V gene encodes CDR1 SEHNR and CDR2 FQNEAQ (reference sequence). The length of the CDR3 is 14 residues. The CDR3 loop reads CATRAGTQTGELFF. Written as DNA, the CDR3 is TGTGCAACCAGGGCTGGGACACAAACCGGGGAGCTGTTTTTT.

The gene calls are TRBV20-1 and TRBJ2-1; 8 positions agree with TRBD2. Germline loops: CDR1 DFQATT, CDR2 SNEGSKA (reference sequence). The CDR3 extends over 15 amino acids. V gave up 3 bases and J gave up 4 bases; unmatched junction bases: 8. The CDR3 loop is CSASFLAGSYNEQFF. The CDR3 nucleotides are TGCAGTGCTAGTTTTCTAGCGGGCAGTTACAATGAGCAGTTCTTC.

The chain uses TRBV7-3 and TRBJ1-4; 7 nucleotides line up with TRBD1. The CDR3 runs to 14 residues. Unmatched junction bases numbered 8, after V lost 5 bases and J lost 8 bases. Germline V gene lookup returns CDR1 SGHTA and CDR2 FQGTGA. The CDR3 region is CASSLDRENEKLFF. In DNA form, the CDR3 reads TGTGCCAGCAGCCTCGACAGGGAGAACGAAAAACTGTTTTTT. The full variable domain, its missing parts supplied by reference TRBV7-3 and TRBJ1-4, is GAGVSQTPSNKVTEKGKYVELRCDPISGHTALYWYRQSLGQGPEFLIYFQGTGAADDSGLPNDRFFAVRPEGSVSTLKIQRTERGDSAVYLCASSLDRENEKLFFGSGTQLSVL.

The chain has TRBV5-1 and TRBJ2-2, with 15 bases fitting TRBD2. The CDR3 length is 20 residues. Per germline, CDR1 SGHRS and CDR2 YFSETQ. V shed 4 bases and J 0 bases; nucleotides not matched to a gene: 10. DNA for the CDR3: TGCGCCAGCAGCCTTCTCCCGGGACTAGCGGGAGGCGCGAACACCGGGGAGCTGTTTTTT. This sequence encodes CASSLLPGLAGGANTGELFF.

The chain couples TRBV28 to TRBJ1-5, with D unresolved. The CDR3 totals 16 residues. Germline loops: CDR1 MDHEN, CDR2 SYDVKM. The V end lost 5 bases, the J end lost 1 base, and 15 bases lay between the germline ends. CDR3 DNA sequence: TGTGCCAGCAGTCCCGTAGCGATTAGCAGCAATCAGCCCCAGCATTTT. Translated, it gives CASSPVAISSNQPQHF.

This clone has just one count. The rearrangement joins TRBV19 to TRBJ2-7, with 11 nucleotides matching TRBD1. The germline gives CDR1 LNHDA, CDR2 SQIVND (reference sequence). V lost 3 bases and J lost 3; bases outside the gene matches: 13. The CDR3 totals 18 residues. The CDR3 loop reads CASSIRTGGAIKVYEQYF. CDR3 DNA sequence: TGTGCCAGTAGTATCAGGACAGGGGGCGCGATAAAGGTCTACGAGCAGTACTTC.

This clone has a single count. The chain recombines TRBV10-1 with TRBJ2-7; D is possibly TRBD1 (6 bases). This CDR3 contains 15 residues. Germline V gene sequence: CDR1 WNHNN, CDR2 SYGVQD (reference sequence). Trimming removed 6 bases from V and 4 bases from J, with 19 bases in between. The CDR3 is CASRSRGQNFYEQYF. The CDR3 DNA is TGCGCCAGCAGATCTCGAGGACAGAACTTTTACGAGCAGTACTTC.

The chain uses TRBV25-1 and TRBJ1-2, with D possibly TRBD1 on 6 matching bases. Germline-derived CDR1 and CDR2 are MGHDK and SYGVNS. The CDR3 has 14 residues. The V end lost 5 bases, the J end lost 4 bases, and 14 bases lay between the germline ends. The CDR3 sequence is CASSTDRTVYGYTF. The CDR3 DNA reads as TGTGCCAGCAGTACTGACAGGACCGTCTATGGCTACACCTTC.

The chain joins TRBV5-8 to TRBJ1-5; TRBD1 aligns across 8 bases. J was trimmed by 4 bases and V by 5 bases; bases with no gene match: 11. Germline V gives CDR1 SGHTS, CDR2 YDEGEE. CDR3 length: 16 residues. The CDR3 region has the DNA TGTGCCAGCAGGCTGGACAGGGCTCTTGGAAATCAGCCCCAGCATTTT. Its protein product is CASRLDRALGNQPQHF.

CDR3 nucleotide sequence: TGTGCCAGCAGCTCCTCCAGGGGCCAGCCCTACGAGCAGTACTTC. Encoded protein: CASSSSRGQPYEQYF. The chain recombines TRBV7-9 with TRBJ2-7; perhaps TRBD1 as D (6 bases). The length of the CDR3 is 15 residues. Trimming cost V 4 bases and J 2 bases, with 15 bases left between them. Germline loops: CDR1 SEHNR, CDR2 FQNEAQ (reference sequence).

The chain links TRBV15 to TRBJ1-2; D remains ambiguous. V was clipped by 0 bases and J by 3 bases, with 20 bases between them. The CDR3 length is 18 residues. In germline, CDR1 is LNHNV, CDR2 YYDKDF (reference sequence). The CDR3 nucleotides are TGTGCCACCAGCAGAGAGTTCGGGCTGGGAGGACGGTACTATGGCTACACCTTC. Protein product: CATSREFGLGGRYYGYTF.

This clone was observed a single time. CDR3 nucleotides: TGTGCTAGTGGTTTTGGAGGGACAGGATTTTTGAGCAATCAGCCCCAGCATTTT. It specifies CASGFGGTGFLSNQPQHF. The rearrangement links TRBV12-5 to TRBJ1-5; TRBD1 matches at 8 bases. This CDR3 spans 18 amino acids. Germline V CDR1 and CDR2: LGHNT, FRNRAP. Trimming took 3 bases from V and 1 from J; bases not matched to a gene: 11. Full variable domain (rest looked up from reference TRBV12-5 and TRBJ1-5): DARVTQTPRHKVTEMGQEVTMRCQPILGHNTVFWYRQTMMQGLELLAYFRNRAPLDDSGMPKDRFSAEMPDATLATLKIQPSEPRDSAVYFCASGFGGTGFLSNQPQHFGDGTRLSIL.

Only one count was recorded for this clone. The junction departs from germline at one end; a sequencing error may be responsible. This rearrangement joins TRBV27 to TRBJ2-2; maybe TRBD2 (5 bases). The CDR3 totals 14 residues. The germline CDR1 and CDR2 sequences are MNHEY and SMNVEV (reference sequence). CDR3 in amino acids: CASRSGIPTGELFF. The CDR3 DNA follows: TGCGCCAGCAGGTCCGGGATTCCCACCGGGGAGCTGTTTTTT.

The rearrangement links TRBV3-1 (or the pseudogene TRBV3-2) to TRBJ2-7, with 10 bases that match TRBD2. Germline V CDR1 and CDR2: LGHDT, YNNKEL (reference sequence). The CDR3 spans 14 residues. V lost 5 bases to trimming and J lost 2 bases; unmatched junction nucleotides: 3. The CDR3 sequence: CASSTSGNAYEQYF. CDR3 nucleotide sequence: TGTGCCAGCAGCACTAGCGGGAACGCCTACGAGCAGTACTTC.

Only a few counts were recorded for this clone. The chain carries TRBV13 and TRBJ1-2; 9 bases are a match to TRBD1. V was clipped by 4 bases and J by 6 bases; unmatched bases: 3. Germline assignment: CDR1 PRHDT and CDR2 FYEKMQ (reference sequence). This CDR3 is built from 13 residues. The CDR3 reads CASSSGQGNGYTF. CDR3 bases: TGTGCCAGCAGCTCGGGACAGGGAAATGGCTACACCTTC.

The sample holds one count of this clone. V gene TRBV30 combines with J gene TRBJ1-2; no clear D gene. Trimming took off 0 bases at V and 4 bases at J, with 12 bases between the two ends. This CDR3 is built from 14 residues. Germline V gene lookup returns CDR1 GTSNPN and CDR2 SVGIG (reference sequence). For the CDR3, the DNA is TGTGCCTGGAGTGTACAGAGCACCAGCTATGGCTACACCTTC. As protein: CAWSVQSTSYGYTF.

This rearrangement joins TRBV3-1 (or the pseudogene TRBV3-2) to TRBJ2-1; TRBD2 matches 8 bases. This CDR3 has 15 residues. The germline gives CDR1 LGHDT, CDR2 YNNKEL (reference sequence). J lost 6 bases, V lost 4 bases, and 8 bases had no gene match. In DNA, the CDR3 is TGTGCCAGCAGCCCTGATGGGACTAGGGGCAATGAGCAGTTCTTC. It codes for CASSPDGTRGNEQFF.

The chain has TRBV11-1 and TRBJ2-2; TRBD2 agrees at 11 bases. Germline CDR1 SGHAT, CDR2 FQDESV (reference sequence). Losses at the gene ends were 5 bases for V and 0 bases for J; bases not matched to a gene: 2. CDR3 length: 16 residues. The CDR3 sequence is CASSRGLAANTGELFF. The CDR3 DNA reads as TGTGCCAGCAGCAGGGGACTAGCGGCGAACACCGGGGAGCTGTTTTTT. Using reference TRBV11-1 and TRBJ2-2 for the parts outside the CDR3, the full variable domain is EAEVAQSPRYKITEKSQAVAFWCDPISGHATLYWYRQILGQGPELLVQFQDESVVDDSQLPKDRFSAERLKGVDSTLKIQPAELGDSAMYLCASSRGLAANTGELFFGEGSRLTVL.

The chain carries TRBV4-1 and TRBJ2-3; 7 bases match TRBD2. The CDR3 totals 16 residues. With V trimmed by 6 bases and J by 5 bases, 14 bases remained unmatched. From germline, CDR1 is MGHRA and CDR2 YSYEKL. CDR3 region: CASSPGTTGMIDTQYF. For the CDR3, the DNA is TGCGCCAGCAGTCCCGGGACTACCGGGATGATAGATACGCAGTATTTT.